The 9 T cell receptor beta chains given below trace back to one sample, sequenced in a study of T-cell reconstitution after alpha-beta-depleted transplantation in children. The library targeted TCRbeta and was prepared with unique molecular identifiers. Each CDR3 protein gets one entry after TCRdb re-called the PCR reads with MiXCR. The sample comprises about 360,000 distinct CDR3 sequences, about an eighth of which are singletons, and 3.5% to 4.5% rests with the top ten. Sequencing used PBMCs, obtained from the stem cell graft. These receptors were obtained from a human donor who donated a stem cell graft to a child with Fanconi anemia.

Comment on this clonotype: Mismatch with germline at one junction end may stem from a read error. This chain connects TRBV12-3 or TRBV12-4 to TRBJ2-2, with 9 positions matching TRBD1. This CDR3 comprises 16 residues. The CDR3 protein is CASSLGQGSQAGEPFF. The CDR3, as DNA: TGTGCCAGCAGTCTCGGACAGGGGTCTCAGGCCGGGGAGCCGTTTTTT.

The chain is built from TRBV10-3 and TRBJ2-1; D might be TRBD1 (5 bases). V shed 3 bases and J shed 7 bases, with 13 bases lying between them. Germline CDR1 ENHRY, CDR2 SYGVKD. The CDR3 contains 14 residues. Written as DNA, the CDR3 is TGTGCCATCAGTGAAGAAGGACACCTAAATGAGCAGTTCTTC. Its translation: CAISEEGHLNEQFF.

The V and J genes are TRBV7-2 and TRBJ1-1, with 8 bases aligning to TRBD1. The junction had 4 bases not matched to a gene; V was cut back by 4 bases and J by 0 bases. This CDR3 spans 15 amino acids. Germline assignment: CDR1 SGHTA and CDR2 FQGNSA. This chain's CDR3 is CASSYRQGMNTEAFF. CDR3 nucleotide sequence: TGTGCCAGCAGCTACCGACAGGGGATGAACACTGAAGCTTTCTTT.

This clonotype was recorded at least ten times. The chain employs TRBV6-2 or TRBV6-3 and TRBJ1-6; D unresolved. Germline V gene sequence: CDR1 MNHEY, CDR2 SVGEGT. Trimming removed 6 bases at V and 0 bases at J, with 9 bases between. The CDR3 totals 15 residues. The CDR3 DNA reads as TGTGCCAGCAGCAAACAGAGCTCCTATAATTCACCCCTCCACTTT. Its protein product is CASSKQSSYNSPLHF.

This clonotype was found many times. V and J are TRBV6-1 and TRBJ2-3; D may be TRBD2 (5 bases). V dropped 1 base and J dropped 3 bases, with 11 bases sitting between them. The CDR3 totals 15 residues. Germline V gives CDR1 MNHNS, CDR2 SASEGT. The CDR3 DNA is TGTGCCAGCAGTGAAGTGAGGGTCTTGACAGATACGCAGTATTTT. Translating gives CASSEVRVLTDTQYF.

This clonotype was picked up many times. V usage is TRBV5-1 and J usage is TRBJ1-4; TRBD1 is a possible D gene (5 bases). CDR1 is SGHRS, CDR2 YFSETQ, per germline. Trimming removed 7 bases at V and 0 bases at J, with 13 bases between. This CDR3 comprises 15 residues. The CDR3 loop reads CASGLLGATNEKLFF. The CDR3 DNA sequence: TGCGCCAGCGGGTTATTAGGGGCAACTAATGAAAAACTGTTTTTT. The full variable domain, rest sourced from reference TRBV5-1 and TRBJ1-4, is KAGVTQTPRYLIKTRGQQVTLSCSPISGHRSVSWYQQTPGQGLQFLFEYFSETQRNKGNFPGRFSGRQFSNSRSEMNVSTLELGDSALYLCASGLLGATNEKLFFGSGTQLSVL.

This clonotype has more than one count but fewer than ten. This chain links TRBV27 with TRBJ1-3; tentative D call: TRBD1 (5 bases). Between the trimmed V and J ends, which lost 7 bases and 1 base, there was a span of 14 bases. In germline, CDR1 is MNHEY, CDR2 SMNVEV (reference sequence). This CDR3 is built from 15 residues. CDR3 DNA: TGTGCCAGCATGGGACTGGGGGGTTCTGGAAACACCATATATTTT. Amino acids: CASMGLGGSGNTIYF.

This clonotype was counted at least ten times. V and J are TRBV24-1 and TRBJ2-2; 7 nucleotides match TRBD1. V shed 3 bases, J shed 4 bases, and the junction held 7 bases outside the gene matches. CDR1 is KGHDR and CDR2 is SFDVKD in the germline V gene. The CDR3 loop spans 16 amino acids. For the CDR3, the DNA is TGTGCCACCAGTGATCTGACAGGGTTGGGCACCGGGGAGCTGTTTTTT. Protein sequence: CATSDLTGLGTGELFF.

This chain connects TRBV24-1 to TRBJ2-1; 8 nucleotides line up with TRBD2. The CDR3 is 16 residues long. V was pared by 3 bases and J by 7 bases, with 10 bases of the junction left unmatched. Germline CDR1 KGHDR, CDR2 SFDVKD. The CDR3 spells CATSDPGTSRPNEQFF. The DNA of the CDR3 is TGTGCCACCAGTGATCCCGGGACTAGTCGGCCTAATGAGCAGTTCTTC.